This entry lists 27 T cell receptor beta chains sequenced from one sample in a study of blood T cell repertoires in COVID-19. Sequencing was performed with immunoSEQ multiplex PCR; in TCRdb, only in-frame clones are kept and a portion is missing. The data hold about 290,000 clones, with about nine tenths observed a single time. Sequencing was carried out using PBMCs or T cells enriched from blood (not recorded which). These receptor sequences come from a woman aged 40 to 50 who had recovered from COVID-19.

This sequence joins TRBV24-1 and TRBJ2-1; 11 nucleotides agree with TRBD2. Germline loops: CDR1 KGHDR, CDR2 SFDVKD. The CDR3 has 15 amino acids. The V segment lost 3 bases and the J segment 5 bases; nucleotides outside the gene matches: 2. The CDR3 here is CATSDPGLADNEQFF. CDR3 in DNA: TGTGCCACCAGTGATCCGGGACTAGCGGACAATGAGCAGTTCTTC.

Only one count was recorded for this clone. The V and J genes are TRBV2 and TRBJ2-7; 12 nucleotides align to TRBD1. Germline V gives CDR1 SNHLY, CDR2 FYNNEI. V trimming: 3 bases; J trimming: 6 bases; junction bases outside the gene matches: 3. The CDR3 loop spans 14 amino acids. The CDR3 region has the DNA TGTGCCAGCAGTGAGGGGACAGGGGGCCTCGAGCAGTACTTC. It codes for CASSEGTGGLEQYF.

The chain links TRBV18 to TRBJ2-1; 9 nucleotides align to TRBD2. Looked up from germline, CDR1 is KGHSH and CDR2 is LQKENI. This CDR3 has 13 residues. Trimming cost V 10 bases and J 5 bases; bases outside gene matches: 6. The CDR3 DNA is TGTGCCACCCGGACTAGCGCCGACAATGAGCAGTTCTTC. Translated, it gives CATRTSADNEQFF.

The chain employs TRBV6-6 and TRBJ1-2, with D possibly being TRBD1 (5 bases). CDR1 and CDR2 from the germline V gene are MNHNY and SVGAGI (reference sequence). The CDR3 consists of 14 residues. V gave up 7 bases and J gave up 3 bases, with 15 bases separating them. The CDR3 nucleotides read TGTGCCAGCATAGGGGCAGGGATGGACTATGGCTACACCTTC. Its protein is CASIGAGMDYGYTF.

This clone was detected only once. This chain connects TRBV5-5 to TRBJ2-7; 7 bases line up with TRBD1. Per the germline V gene, CDR1 is SGHKS and CDR2 is YYEKEE (reference sequence). The CDR3 length is 16 residues. The trim removed 4 bases at V and 0 bases at J, leaving 10 bases unmatched. The CDR3 protein is CASSPQQGWVSYEQYF. In nucleotides, the CDR3 is TGTGCCAGCAGCCCTCAACAGGGGTGGGTCTCCTACGAGCAGTACTTC.

The genes are TRBV5-1 and TRBJ2-3, with 10 bases matching TRBD1. This CDR3 contains 16 residues. The V segment lost 3 bases and the J segment 8 bases; nucleotides outside the gene matches: 12. The germline gives CDR1 SGHRS, CDR2 YFSETQ. The CDR3 DNA reads as TGCGCCAGCAGCTCAAATAGACAGGGGGCGGAAGGTACGCAGTATTTT. This codes for CASSSNRQGAEGTQYF.

This sequence joins TRBV20-1 and TRBJ2-7; 16 bases match TRBD2. The V segment lost 3 bases and the J segment 2 bases; nucleotides outside the gene matches: 7. Germline-derived CDR1 and CDR2 are DFQATT and SNEGSKA (reference sequence). The CDR3 totals 17 residues. The CDR3 DNA sequence: TGCAGTGCTAGTTTTTCGGGACTAGCGGGAGGGCCCTACGAGCAGTACTTC. Translated, it gives CSASFSGLAGGPYEQYF.

The rearrangement links TRBV28 to TRBJ1-5; 7 bases line up with TRBD1. The germline CDR1 and CDR2 sequences are MDHEN and SYDVKM. J gave up 7 bases and V 6 bases, and 9 bases lay outside the gene matches. This CDR3 spans 14 amino acids. CDR3 sequence reads: CASRWTGNLQPQHF. The CDR3 DNA sequence: TGTGCCAGCAGGTGGACAGGAAACCTACAGCCCCAGCATTTT.

Regarding this clone: A read error may explain this, as a much larger clone is one base away. V is TRBV3-1 (or the pseudogene TRBV3-2) and J is TRBJ1-2, with a weak D call TRBD1 (6 bases). The CDR3 loop spans 14 amino acids. V was shortened by 0 bases and J by 5 bases, with 10 bases between the two germline ends. The V gene's germline CDR1 is LGHDT and CDR2 YNNKEL (reference sequence). The CDR3 protein is CASSQDQGRYGYTF. Written as DNA, the CDR3 is TGTGCCAGCAGCCAAGACCAGGGGAGATATGGCTACACCTTC.

This clone was found a few times. V and J are TRBV4-1 and TRBJ1-2; TRBD1 matches 10 bases. The CDR3 is 17 amino acids. J lost 8 bases, V lost 4 bases, and 16 bases had no gene match. CDR1 is MGHRA, CDR2 YSYEKL, per germline. CDR3 coding DNA: TGCGCCAGCAGCCCCAAGAGTACCGGGACAGGGGTTTTCGGCTACACCTTC. This encodes CASSPKSTGTGVFGYTF.

The chain couples TRBV18 to TRBJ2-1, with D tentatively TRBD2 (5 bases). The V end was cut by 0 bases, the J end by 4 bases, with 10 bases between. There are 15 residues in the CDR3. In germline, CDR1 is KGHSH, CDR2 LQKENI. In DNA, the CDR3 is TGTGCCAGCTCACCACCTAGCGCGCTATACAATGAGCAGTTCTTC. This translates into CASSPPSALYNEQFF.

Worth noting for this clone: Compared with germline, one end of the junction differs, possibly owing to a read error. V is TRBV5-1 and J is TRBJ2-1; 10 bases fit TRBD1. Germline-derived CDR1 and CDR2 are SGHRS and YFSETQ. The CDR3 totals 16 residues. The CDR3 sequence is CAGSPGSGQGGNEQFF. CDR3 nucleotides: TGCGCCGGCAGCCCTGGGAGCGGACAGGGGGGGAATGAGCAGTTCTTC. The variable domain in full, completed from reference TRBV5-1 and TRBJ2-1, reads KAGVTQTPRYLIKTRGQQVTLSCSPISGHRSVSWYQQTPGQGLQFLFEYFSETQRNKGNFPGRFSGRQFSNSRSEMNVSTLELGDSALYLCAGSPGSGQGGNEQFFGPGTRLTVL.

The J gene is TRBJ2-1, the V gene TRBV5-6; TRBD2 aligns across 12 bases. Germline CDR1 and CDR2: SGHDT and YYEEEE. Trimming removed 1 base from V and 4 bases from J; junction bases left unmatched: 0. The CDR3 spans 15 residues. The CDR3 nucleotides read TGTGCCAGCAGCTTGACTAGCGGGGGGTACAATGAGCAGTTCTTC. Translated: CASSLTSGGYNEQFF.

This clone was detected only once. The rearrangement joins TRBV6-4 to TRBJ2-1, with TRBD2 identical over 13 bases. The V gene's germline CDR1 is MRHNA and CDR2 SNTAGT. The CDR3 extends over 14 amino acids. V lost 8 bases, J lost 9 bases, and 7 bases stayed unmatched. CDR3 region: CASAMTSGGTEQFF. The CDR3 DNA follows: TGTGCCAGCGCTATGACTAGCGGGGGGACTGAGCAGTTCTTC.

V usage is TRBV5-1 and J usage is TRBJ1-4; TRBD1 agrees at 11 bases. CDR1 is SGHRS and CDR2 is YFSETQ in the germline V gene. The CDR3 sequence is 17 residues long. With 1 base clipped from V and 3 bases from J, the junction kept 5 bases outside the gene matches. DNA of the CDR3: TGCGCCAGCAGCTTGCCCGGGACAGGGGGTGCTAATGAAAAACTGTTTTTT. This codes for CASSLPGTGGANEKLFF.

The gene calls are TRBV7-9 and TRBJ2-5; 9 positions match TRBD2. This CDR3 has 16 residues. Trimming at V came to 4 bases and at J to 5 bases, leaving 11 bases not matched to a gene. The germline V gene has CDR1 SEHNR and CDR2 FQNEAQ (reference sequence). CDR3 sequence (DNA): TGTGCCAGCAGCTGGACAGCGGGGGGAGGGGTGGAGACCCAGTACTTC. Amino acid sequence: CASSWTAGGGVETQYF.

Comment on this clone: A junction boundary mismatches the germline segment, possibly from a read error. The rearrangement links TRBV5-1 to TRBJ1-2, with 7 bases identical to TRBD1. Germline V lookup: CDR1 SGHRS, CDR2 YFSETQ. This CDR3 contains 13 residues. The CDR3 is CASSPSGTDLPLF. The CDR3, as DNA: TGCGCCAGCAGCCCGTCCGGGACAGACCTACCCCTCTTC. Together with reference TRBV5-1 and TRBJ1-2, the CDR3 gives the full variable domain: KAGVTQTPRYLIKTRGQQVTLSCSPISGHRSVSWYQQTPGQGLQFLFEYFSETQRNKGNFPGRFSGRQFSNSRSEMNVSTLELGDSALYLCASSPSGTDLPLFGSGTRLTVV.

V usage is TRBV9 and J usage is TRBJ2-1, with a weak D call TRBD2 (6 bases). The germline gives CDR1 SGDLS, CDR2 YYNGEE. The CDR3 is 15 residues long. Trimming removed 3 bases from V and 3 bases from J, with 13 bases in between. The CDR3 sequence is CASSGRDSNYNEQFF. The DNA for the CDR3 is TGTGCCAGCAGCGGCCGGGACTCTAACTACAATGAGCAGTTCTTC.

The chain employs TRBV6-5 and TRBJ1-2, with TRBD1 as a possible D gene (6 bases). CDR3 size: 13 residues. CDR1 and CDR2 (germline): MNHEY, SVGAGI. The germline V and J ends were trimmed by 6 bases and 8 bases, with 16 bases remaining between them. As DNA, the CDR3 is TGTGCCAGCAGCCCGGGACACCCTCAAGGCTACACCTTC. Translating it yields CASSPGHPQGYTF.

The chain recombines TRBV6-5 with TRBJ2-4; possible D gene TRBD2, 5 bases. Germline V lookup: CDR1 MNHEY, CDR2 SVGAGI. There are 13 residues in the CDR3. Trimming took off 0 bases at V and 9 bases at J, with 9 bases between the two ends. The CDR3 DNA reads TGTGCCAGCAGTTACTCCTCCCGGGGCATTCAGTACTTC. Translation: CASSYSSRGIQYF.

This sequence joins TRBV6-6 and TRBJ2-3; no definite D call. The CDR3 is 11 residues long. CDR1 MNHNY and CDR2 SVGAGI come from the germline V gene (reference sequence). Trimming left V 3 bases short and J 6 bases short, with 4 bases between. CDR3 in amino acids: CASSYPDTQYF. The CDR3 nucleotides are TGTGCCAGCAGTTATCCGGATACGCAGTATTTT.

This clone appeared a single time. The rearrangement uses TRBV7-2 and TRBJ2-7, with 10 bases fitting TRBD2. V gave up 5 bases and J gave up 0 bases; unmatched junction bases: 4. Germline V gene sequence: CDR1 SGHTA, CDR2 FQGNSA. The length of the CDR3 is 15 residues. In DNA form, the CDR3 reads TGTGCCAGCAGCCCGGGACTAGCGAGCTCCTACGAGCAGTACTTC. Protein sequence: CASSPGLASSYEQYF.

The genes are TRBV5-1 and TRBJ2-3, with D uncertain. This CDR3 is 16 amino acids long. Trimming removed 0 bases from V and 0 bases from J, with 11 bases in between. The germline gives CDR1 SGHRS, CDR2 YFSETQ. The CDR3 is CASSLAASTSTDTQYF. The DNA for the CDR3 is TGCGCCAGCAGCTTGGCCGCGAGTACTAGCACAGATACGCAGTATTTT.

The chain is built from TRBV28 and TRBJ1-2; 7 positions match TRBD1. V shed 4 bases, J shed 4 bases, and the junction held 9 bases outside the gene matches. Germline V CDR1 and CDR2: MDHEN, SYDVKM. CDR3 length: 15 residues. The CDR3 is CASSSGTEFIYGYTF. CDR3 in DNA: TGTGCCAGCAGTTCCGGGACAGAGTTCATCTATGGCTACACCTTC.

The rearrangement joins TRBV18 to TRBJ1-6, with 7 bases fitting TRBD1. The CDR3 spans 15 residues. Per germline, CDR1 KGHSH and CDR2 LQKENI. V lost 2 bases and J lost 10; bases outside the gene matches: 8. CDR3 DNA: TGTGCCAGCTCACCATATAAGGGGGCGGAATCACCCCTCCACTTT. It is translated as CASSPYKGAESPLHF.

This clone appeared once. This chain connects TRBV7-6 to TRBJ2-3, with TRBD2 matching over 8 bases. CDR1 SGHVS and CDR2 FNYEAQ come from the germline V gene. This CDR3 comprises 14 residues. The V and J ends lost 8 bases and 3 bases, in that order; junction bases with no gene match: 7. This chain's CDR3 is CASGYGGATDTQYF. CDR3 DNA: TGTGCCAGCGGTTACGGGGGGGCGACAGATACGCAGTATTTT.

The CDR3 bases are TGTGCCAGCTCCCCGAGCGGGGGGGCCTTAGAGACCCAGTACTTC. It specifies CASSPSGGALETQYF. The chain is built from TRBV18 and TRBJ2-5; 10 nucleotides agree with TRBD2. Germline CDR1 is KGHSH and CDR2 is LQKENI. Germline trimming cut 6 bases from V and 4 bases from J; bases unmatched to any gene: 8. The CDR3 totals 15 residues.